Following are 26 T cell receptor beta chains from one sample sequenced in a study of blood T cell repertoires in COVID-19. Some clones are missing from TCRdb's copy, which holds only in-frame ones; the method was immunoSEQ multiplex PCR. The sample lists 95,000 to 100,000 clones; around 92% were seen once. The sequencing sample was made of peripheral blood. These receptors all stem from a man over 45 with active COVID-19.

The rearrangement joins TRBV6-2 or TRBV6-3 to TRBJ2-3; 13 nucleotides align to TRBD2. There are 16 residues in the CDR3. Trimming cost V 5 bases and J 3 bases; bases outside gene matches: 5. From germline, CDR1 is MNHEY and CDR2 SVGEGT. CDR3 in DNA: TGTGCCAGCAGTACCTGGACTAGCGGGAGTACAGATACGCAGTATTTT. As protein: CASSTWTSGSTDTQYF.

The genes are TRBV11-2 and TRBJ2-7; 10 bases are a match to TRBD1. With 4 bases clipped from V and 0 bases from J, the junction kept 12 bases outside the gene matches. Germline CDR1 and CDR2: SGHAT and FQNNGV. This CDR3 comprises 18 residues. CDR3 loop: CASSWGQGSTFSSYEQYF. DNA for the CDR3: TGTGCCAGCAGCTGGGGACAGGGGTCTACTTTTAGCTCCTACGAGCAGTACTTC.

In its sample, this clone was seen a few times. V usage is TRBV18 and J usage is TRBJ2-7, with D possibly TRBD2 on 6 matching bases. This CDR3 has 14 amino acids. Germline loops: CDR1 KGHSH, CDR2 LQKENI. V dropped 1 base and J dropped 5 bases, with 12 bases sitting between them. CDR3 sequence reads: CASSPQGRRDEQYF. The CDR3 bases are TGTGCCAGCTCACCACAGGGTAGGAGGGACGAGCAGTACTTC.

The rearrangement joins TRBV6-5 to TRBJ1-5, with 7 bases identical to TRBD1. The V gene's germline CDR1 is MNHEY and CDR2 SVGAGI. The CDR3 runs 14 residues. The trim removed 3 bases at V and 3 bases at J, leaving 2 bases unmatched. CDR3 protein: CASSYDRDNQPQHF. The CDR3 DNA is TGTGCCAGCAGTTATGACAGGGACAATCAGCCCCAGCATTTT.

The genes are TRBV14 and TRBJ1-1, with D tentatively TRBD1 (6 bases). This CDR3 is 13 amino acids long. Between the trimmed V and J ends, which lost 5 bases and 4 bases, there was a span of 11 bases. Germline lookup yields CDR1 SGHDN and CDR2 FVKESK. This CDR3 is CASSFTGRTEAFF. The CDR3 region has the DNA TGTGCCAGCAGCTTTACAGGGCGCACTGAAGCTTTCTTT.

The chain combines TRBV6-5 with TRBJ1-2; 7 nucleotides align to TRBD1. V was clipped by 0 bases and J by 6 bases; unmatched bases: 10. Per germline, CDR1 MNHEY and CDR2 SVGAGI. This CDR3 is built from 16 residues. The CDR3 loop reads CASSYSGQPLSNGYTF. In DNA, the CDR3 is TGTGCCAGCAGTTACTCGGGACAGCCATTGTCTAATGGCTACACCTTC.

With respect to this clone: The same CDR3 can be traced to other DNA sequences in this sample. J is TRBJ1-4 and V is TRBV19, with 9 positions matching TRBD1. The CDR3 extends over 13 amino acids. Germline V gene data show CDR1 as LNHDA and CDR2 as SQIVND (reference sequence). V trimming: 6 bases; J trimming: 5 bases; junction bases outside the gene matches: 1. The CDR3 region is CASRDRGNEKLFF. In DNA, the CDR3 is TGTGCCAGTAGGGACAGGGGAAATGAAAAACTGTTTTTT.

The V and J genes are TRBV9 and TRBJ2-1; 10 bases are a match to TRBD2. This CDR3 contains 15 residues. The ends lost 0 bases at V and 8 bases at J; junction bases unmatched: 5. Per the germline V gene, CDR1 is SGDLS and CDR2 is YYNGEE. Written as DNA, the CDR3 is TGTGCCAGCAGCGTAGAACTAGCGGGACTTCATGAGCAGTTCTTC. Protein sequence: CASSVELAGLHEQFF.

As regards this clone: Its ends do not fully match the called genes, so a read error is possible. This chain uses TRBV7-8 with TRBJ1-1; 9 nucleotides line up with TRBD1. The CDR3 is made up of 15 amino acids. The germline gives CDR1 SGHVS, CDR2 FQNEAQ. CDR3 sequence (DNA): TGTGCCGGCAGCAGAACAGGGGGCGTAGACACTGAAGCTTTCTTT. Translation: CAGSRTGGVDTEAFF. The complete variable domain, with remaining parts taken from reference TRBV7-8 and TRBJ1-1, reads GAGVSQSPRYKVAKRGQDVALRCDPISGHVSLFWYQQALGQGPEFLTYFQNEAQLDKSGLPSDRFFAERPEGSVSTLKIQRTQQEDSAVYLCAGSRTGGVDTEAFFGQGTRLTVV.

The chain combines TRBV19 with TRBJ1-5, with D maybe TRBD1 (5 bases). This CDR3 is built from 15 residues. The germline V gene has CDR1 LNHDA and CDR2 SQIVND (reference sequence). Trimming removed 2 bases at V and 4 bases at J, with 12 bases between. CDR3 in amino acids: CASSIIWTTNQPQHF. CDR3 in DNA: TGTGCCAGTAGTATAATCTGGACAACTAATCAGCCCCAGCATTTT.

This clone was seen a single time. The genes are TRBV7-2 and TRBJ2-3; TRBD2 matches 7 bases. The V and J ends lost 0 bases and 2 bases, in that order; junction bases with no gene match: 5. This CDR3 has 16 residues. Germline V lookup: CDR1 SGHTA, CDR2 FQGNSA. The CDR3 sequence: CASSLAPTSITDTQYF. CDR3 nucleotide sequence: TGTGCCAGCAGCTTAGCGCCGACTAGCATCACAGATACGCAGTATTTT.

The rearrangement links TRBV19 to TRBJ2-1; TRBD1 agrees at 10 bases. V lost 6 bases, J lost 7 bases, and 9 bases stayed unmatched. The CDR3 is 15 residues long. CDR1 and CDR2 (germline): LNHDA, SQIVND (reference sequence). In DNA, the CDR3 is TGTGCCAGTAGGAAGGGGACAGGGGCCTTTAATGAGCAGTTCTTC. Its translation: CASRKGTGAFNEQFF.

Here the CDR3 reads CASSLRPPGQGDYGYTF. As DNA, the CDR3 is TGTGCCAGCAGTTTACGACCACCGGGACAGGGGGACTATGGCTACACCTTC. This chain joins TRBV27 and TRBJ1-2; 11 bases fit TRBD1. V shed 2 bases and J 3 bases; nucleotides not matched to a gene: 8. The CDR3 runs to 17 residues. Germline V CDR1 and CDR2: MNHEY, SMNVEV (reference sequence).

The gene calls are TRBV5-5 and TRBJ1-2; the D is unclear. Trimming left V 0 bases short and J 7 bases short, with 10 bases between. Germline CDR1 and CDR2: SGHKS and YYEKEE (reference sequence). The CDR3 spans 13 residues. This CDR3 reads CASSLEEVVGYTF. CDR3 coding DNA: TGTGCCAGCAGCTTGGAAGAGGTCGTTGGCTACACCTTC.

V and J are TRBV5-4 and TRBJ2-7; perhaps TRBD2 as D (6 bases). Germline loops: CDR1 SGHNT, CDR2 YYREEE (reference sequence). V lost 9 bases to trimming and J lost 2 bases, with 18 bases between them. This CDR3 contains 14 residues. The CDR3 DNA sequence: TGTGCCACCACCCTGGGTGCGGGAACCTACGAGCAGTACTTC. Protein sequence: CATTLGAGTYEQYF. The full variable domain, rest sourced from reference TRBV5-4 and TRBJ2-7, is ETGVTQSPTHLIKTRGQQVTLRCSSQSGHNTVSWYQQALGQGPQFIFQYYREEENGRGNFPPRFSGLQFPNYSSELNVNALELDDSALYLCATTLGAGTYEQYFGPGTRLTVT.

This clone was picked up one time. This chain uses TRBV7-3 with TRBJ2-3, with D possibly TRBD2 on 5 matching bases. V shed 2 bases and J shed 3 bases, with 9 bases lying between them. Germline CDR1 and CDR2: SGHTA and FQGTGA. This CDR3 comprises 14 residues. In nucleotides, the CDR3 is TGTGCCAGCAGCTTATCCCCGGGGACAGATACGCAGTATTTT. As protein: CASSLSPGTDTQYF.

The chain employs TRBV7-3 and TRBJ2-7; D not resolved. The CDR3 contains 13 residues. The V end was cut by 2 bases, the J end by 0 bases, with 5 bases between. Germline lookup yields CDR1 SGHTA and CDR2 FQGTGA. In DNA, the CDR3 is TGTGCCAGCAGCTTATACAACTCCTACGAGCAGTACTTC. Its translation is CASSLYNSYEQYF.

V gene TRBV6-5 combines with J gene TRBJ1-1; the match to TRBD1 covers 9 bases. J lost 1 base, V lost 7 bases, and 7 bases had no gene match. This CDR3 spans 15 amino acids. Germline V gene sequence: CDR1 MNHEY, CDR2 SVGAGI. CDR3 nucleotides: TGTGCCAGCAAGACAGGGGGAACGGGGAACACTGAAGCTTTCTTT. Its protein product is CASKTGGTGNTEAFF.

J is TRBJ2-2 and V is TRBV2; D is undetermined. This CDR3 contains 11 residues. Germline values: CDR1 SNHLY, CDR2 FYNNEI. Trimming left V 5 bases short and J 9 bases short, with 7 bases between. Here the CDR3 DNA reads TGTGCCAGCAGTCCGAGTTGGGAGCTGTTTTTT. This translates into CASSPSWELFF.

J is TRBJ1-5 and V is TRBV5-4; D is unclear. The V and J ends lost 1 base and 6 bases respectively, with 5 bases between them. The germline CDR1 and CDR2 sequences are SGHNT and YYREEE (reference sequence). The CDR3 spans 12 residues. The CDR3 is CASSLRGQPQHF. Written as DNA, the CDR3 is TGTGCCAGCAGCTTGAGAGGTCAGCCCCAGCATTTT.

V is TRBV10-3 and J is TRBJ2-7; D perhaps matches TRBD2 (5 bases). This CDR3 is 14 amino acids long. Trimming pared 3 bases from V and 6 bases from J, leaving 15 bases between. Germline V lookup: CDR1 ENHRY, CDR2 SYGVKD. The CDR3 spells CAISDSSWEREQYF. CDR3 DNA sequence: TGTGCCATCAGTGATTCTAGCTGGGAGCGCGAGCAGTACTTC.

The chain uses TRBV7-8 and TRBJ1-6, with 9 positions matching TRBD1. CDR3 length equals 15 residues. V dropped 3 bases and J dropped 10; count of bases not matched to a gene: 7. Germline CDR1 SGHVS, CDR2 FQNEAQ. The CDR3 DNA reads as TGTGCCAGCAGCTTCTTACAGGGGGCTAAATCACCCCTCCACTTT. Residues: CASSFLQGAKSPLHF.

This clone came up once. This chain connects TRBV2 to TRBJ2-7, with 9 nucleotides matching TRBD1. The J segment lost 3 bases and the V segment lost 4 bases, leaving 10 bases of the junction unmatched. The CDR3 has 16 amino acids. From germline, CDR1 is SNHLY and CDR2 FYNNEI. The DNA for the CDR3 is TGTGCCAGCAGTGCCGCCGGGACAGGGAATGACTACGAGCAGTACTTC. Translated, it gives CASSAAGTGNDYEQYF.

The chain is built from TRBV30 and TRBJ1-1, with TRBD1 identical over 7 bases. The ends lost 7 bases at V and 11 bases at J; junction bases unmatched: 13. The CDR3 has 12 amino acids. The V gene's germline CDR1 is GTSNPN and CDR2 SVGIG (reference sequence). The DNA for the CDR3 is TGTGCCTCGGGGACTGACAGGGTAGGCGCTTTCTTT. Residues: CASGTDRVGAFF.

The V and J genes are TRBV5-5 and TRBJ2-7, with 8 bases identical to TRBD1. The CDR3 runs 16 residues. CDR1 SGHKS and CDR2 YYEKEE come from the germline V gene (reference sequence). Trimming cost V 4 bases and J 2 bases; bases outside gene matches: 11. This chain's CDR3 is CASSDPLRDRTYEQYF. As DNA, the CDR3 is TGTGCCAGCAGCGATCCCCTCCGGGACAGGACCTACGAGCAGTACTTC.

V usage is TRBV6-5 and J usage is TRBJ1-5, with D unclear. V was trimmed by 6 bases and J by 5 bases, leaving 11 bases between them. This CDR3 is built from 13 residues. The V gene's germline CDR1 is MNHEY and CDR2 SVGAGI. The CDR3 nucleotides read TGTGCCAGCAGCTCGGAGGGAGATCAGCCCCAGCATTTT. This encodes CASSSEGDQPQHF.